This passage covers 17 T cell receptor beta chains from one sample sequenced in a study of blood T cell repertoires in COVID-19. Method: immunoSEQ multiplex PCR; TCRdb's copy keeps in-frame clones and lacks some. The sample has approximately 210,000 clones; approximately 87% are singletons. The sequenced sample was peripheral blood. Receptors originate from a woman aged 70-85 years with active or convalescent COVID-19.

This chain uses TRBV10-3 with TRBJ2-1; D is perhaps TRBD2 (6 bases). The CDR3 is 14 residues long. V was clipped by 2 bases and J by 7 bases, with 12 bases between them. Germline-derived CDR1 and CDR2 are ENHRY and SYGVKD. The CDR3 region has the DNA TGTGCCATCAGTGAGGGACTACCGGGGAATGAGCAGTTCTTC. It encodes CAISEGLPGNEQFF.

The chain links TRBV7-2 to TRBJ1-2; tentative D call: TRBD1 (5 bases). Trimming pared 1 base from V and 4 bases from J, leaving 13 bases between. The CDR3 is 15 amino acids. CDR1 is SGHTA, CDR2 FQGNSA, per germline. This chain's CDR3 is CASSLERGWSYGYTF. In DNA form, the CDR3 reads TGTGCCAGCAGCTTAGAAAGGGGTTGGAGCTATGGCTACACCTTC.

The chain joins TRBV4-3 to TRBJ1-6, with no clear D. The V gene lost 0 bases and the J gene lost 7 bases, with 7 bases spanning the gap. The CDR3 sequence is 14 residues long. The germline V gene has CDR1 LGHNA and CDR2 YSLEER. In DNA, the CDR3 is TGCGCCAGCAGCCAAGATTCAGGAAATTCACCCCTCCACTTT. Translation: CASSQDSGNSPLHF.

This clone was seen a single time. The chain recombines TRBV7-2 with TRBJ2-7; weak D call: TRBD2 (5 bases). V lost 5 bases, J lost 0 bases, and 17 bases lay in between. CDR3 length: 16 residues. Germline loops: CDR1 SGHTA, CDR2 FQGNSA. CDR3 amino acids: CASSPQHLTSSYEQYF. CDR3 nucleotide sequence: TGTGCCAGCAGCCCTCAGCACCTCACTAGCTCCTACGAGCAGTACTTC.

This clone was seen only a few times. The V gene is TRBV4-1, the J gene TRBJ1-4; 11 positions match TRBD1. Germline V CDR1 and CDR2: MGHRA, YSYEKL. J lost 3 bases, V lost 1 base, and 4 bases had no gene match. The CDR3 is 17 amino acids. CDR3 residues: CASSQAGQGEANEKLFF. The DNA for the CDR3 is TGCGCCAGCAGCCAAGCGGGACAGGGGGAAGCTAATGAAAAACTGTTTTTT.

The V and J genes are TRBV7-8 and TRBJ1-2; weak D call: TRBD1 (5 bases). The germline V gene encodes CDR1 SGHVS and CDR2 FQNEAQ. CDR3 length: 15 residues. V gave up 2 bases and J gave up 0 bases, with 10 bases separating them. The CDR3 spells CASSLRGIANYGYTF. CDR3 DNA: TGTGCCAGCAGCTTAAGGGGAATAGCTAACTATGGCTACACCTTC.

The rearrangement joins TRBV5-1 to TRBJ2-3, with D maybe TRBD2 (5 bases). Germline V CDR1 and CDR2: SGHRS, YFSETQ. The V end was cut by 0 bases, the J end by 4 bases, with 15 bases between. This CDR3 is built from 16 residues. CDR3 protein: CASSLGGPFRADTQYF. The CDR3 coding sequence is TGCGCCAGCAGCTTGGGAGGGCCATTTCGCGCAGATACGCAGTATTTT.

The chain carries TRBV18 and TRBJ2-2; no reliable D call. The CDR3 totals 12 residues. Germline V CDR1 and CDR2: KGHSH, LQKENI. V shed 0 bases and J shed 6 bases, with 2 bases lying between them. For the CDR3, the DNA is TGTGCCAGCTCACCACCCTCCGGGGAGCTGTTTTTT. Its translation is CASSPPSGELFF.

The DNA for the CDR3 is TGTGCCAGCAGGGACATTAGCTCCTATAATTCACCCCTCCACTTT. Amino acids: CASRDISSYNSPLHF. V is TRBV6-5 and J is TRBJ1-6, with D maybe TRBD1 (5 bases). V was trimmed by 6 bases and J by 0 bases, leaving 9 bases between them. Per germline, CDR1 MNHEY and CDR2 SVGAGI. CDR3 length: 15 amino acids.

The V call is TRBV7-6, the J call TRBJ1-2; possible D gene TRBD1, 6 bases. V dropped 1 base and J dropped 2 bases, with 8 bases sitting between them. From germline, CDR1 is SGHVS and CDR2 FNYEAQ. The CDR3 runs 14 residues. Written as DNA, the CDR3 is TGTGCCAGCAGCTTAGACAGGGCCAACTATGGCTACACCTTC. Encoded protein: CASSLDRANYGYTF. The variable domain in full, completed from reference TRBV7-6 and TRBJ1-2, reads GAGVSQSPRYKVTKRGQDVALRCDPISGHVSLYWYRQALGQGPEFLTYFNYEAQQDKSGLPNDRFSAERPEGSISTLTIQRTEQRDSAMYRCASSLDRANYGYTFGSGTRLTVV.

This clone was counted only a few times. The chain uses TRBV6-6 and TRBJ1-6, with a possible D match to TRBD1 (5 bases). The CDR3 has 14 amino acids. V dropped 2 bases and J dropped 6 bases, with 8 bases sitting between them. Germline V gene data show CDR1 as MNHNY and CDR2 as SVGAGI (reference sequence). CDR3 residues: CASSYAQGNSPLHF. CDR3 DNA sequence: TGTGCCAGCAGTTACGCGCAGGGTAATTCACCCCTCCACTTT.

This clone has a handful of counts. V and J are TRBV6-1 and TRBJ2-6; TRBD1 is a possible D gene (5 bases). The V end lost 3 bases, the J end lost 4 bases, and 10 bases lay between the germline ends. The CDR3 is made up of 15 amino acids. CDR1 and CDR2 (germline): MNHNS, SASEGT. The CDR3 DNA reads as TGTGCCAGCAGTGAGCAGGGTGGCGGGGCCAACGTCCTGACTTTC. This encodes CASSEQGGGANVLTF.

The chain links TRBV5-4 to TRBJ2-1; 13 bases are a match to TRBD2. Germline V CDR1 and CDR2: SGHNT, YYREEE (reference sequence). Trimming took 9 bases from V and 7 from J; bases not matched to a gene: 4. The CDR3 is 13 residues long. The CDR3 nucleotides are TGTGCCACCCGACTAGCGGGAGGTAATGAGCAGTTCTTC. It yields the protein CATRLAGGNEQFF.

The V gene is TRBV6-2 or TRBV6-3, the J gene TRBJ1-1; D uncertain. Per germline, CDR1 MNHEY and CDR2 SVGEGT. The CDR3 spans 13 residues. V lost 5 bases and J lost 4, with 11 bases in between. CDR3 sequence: CASSPGGGTEAFF. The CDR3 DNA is TGTGCCAGCAGTCCGGGAGGCGGCACTGAAGCTTTCTTT.

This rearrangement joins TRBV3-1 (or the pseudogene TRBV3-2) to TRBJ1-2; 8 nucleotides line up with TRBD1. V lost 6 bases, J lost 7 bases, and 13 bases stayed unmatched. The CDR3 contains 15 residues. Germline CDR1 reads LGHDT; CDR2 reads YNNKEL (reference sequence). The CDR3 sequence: CASSTLQGVGAGYTF. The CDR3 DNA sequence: TGTGCCAGCAGTACTCTACAGGGGGTAGGGGCTGGCTACACCTTC.

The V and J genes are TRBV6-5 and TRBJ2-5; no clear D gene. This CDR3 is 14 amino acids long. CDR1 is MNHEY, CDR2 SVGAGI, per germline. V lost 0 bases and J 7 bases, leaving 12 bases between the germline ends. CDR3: CASSYSPPPGTQYF. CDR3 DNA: TGTGCCAGCAGTTACTCGCCACCGCCGGGGACCCAGTACTTC.

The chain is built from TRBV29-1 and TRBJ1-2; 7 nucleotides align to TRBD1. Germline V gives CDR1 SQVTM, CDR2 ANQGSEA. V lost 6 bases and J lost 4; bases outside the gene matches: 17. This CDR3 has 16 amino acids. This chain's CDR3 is CSVNFAPGQLSYGYTF. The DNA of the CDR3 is TGCAGCGTCAATTTTGCGCCGGGACAGCTCTCCTATGGCTACACCTTC.